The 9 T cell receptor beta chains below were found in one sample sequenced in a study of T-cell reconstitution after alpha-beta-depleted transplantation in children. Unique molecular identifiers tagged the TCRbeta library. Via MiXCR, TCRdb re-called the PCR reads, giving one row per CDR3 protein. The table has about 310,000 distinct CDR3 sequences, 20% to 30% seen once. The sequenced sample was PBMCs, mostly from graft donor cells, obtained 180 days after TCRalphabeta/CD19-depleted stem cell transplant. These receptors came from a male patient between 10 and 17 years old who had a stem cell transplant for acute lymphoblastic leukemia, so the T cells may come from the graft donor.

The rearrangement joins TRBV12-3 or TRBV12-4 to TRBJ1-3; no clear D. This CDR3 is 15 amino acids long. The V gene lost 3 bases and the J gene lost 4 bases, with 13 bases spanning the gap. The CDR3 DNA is TGTGCCAGCAGTTTCCCGCGGGGTAGAGGAAACACCATATATTTT. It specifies CASSFPRGRGNTIYF.

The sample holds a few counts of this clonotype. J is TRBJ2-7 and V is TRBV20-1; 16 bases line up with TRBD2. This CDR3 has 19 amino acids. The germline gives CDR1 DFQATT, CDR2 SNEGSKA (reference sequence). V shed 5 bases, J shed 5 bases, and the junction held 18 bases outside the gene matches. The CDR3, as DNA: TGCAGTGCTTTCAAGCCGGGGACTAGCGGGAGGGCCATTGTCCACGAGCAGTACTTC. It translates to CSAFKPGTSGRAIVHEQYF.

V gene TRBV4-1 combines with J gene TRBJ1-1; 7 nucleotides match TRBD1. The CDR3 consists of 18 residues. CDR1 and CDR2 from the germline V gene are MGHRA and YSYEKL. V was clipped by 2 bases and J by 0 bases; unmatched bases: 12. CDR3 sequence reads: CASSQSVPGQRMNTEAFF. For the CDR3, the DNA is TGCGCCAGCAGCCAAAGTGTTCCGGGACAGAGAATGAACACTGAAGCTTTCTTT.

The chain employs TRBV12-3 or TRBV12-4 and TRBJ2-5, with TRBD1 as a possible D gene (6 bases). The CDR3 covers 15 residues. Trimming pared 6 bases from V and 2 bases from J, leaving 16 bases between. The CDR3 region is CASRGTRGGQETQYF. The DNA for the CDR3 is TGTGCCAGCAGAGGGACACGCGGTGGACAAGAGACCCAGTACTTC.

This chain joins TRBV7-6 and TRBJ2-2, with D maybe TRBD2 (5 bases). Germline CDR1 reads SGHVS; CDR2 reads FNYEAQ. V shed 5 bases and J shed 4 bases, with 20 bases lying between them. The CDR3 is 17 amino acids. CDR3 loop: CASSAHPWTSGTGELFF. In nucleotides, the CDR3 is TGTGCCAGCAGCGCCCATCCCTGGACTTCCGGCACCGGGGAGCTGTTTTTT. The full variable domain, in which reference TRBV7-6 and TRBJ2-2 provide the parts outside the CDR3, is GAGVSQSPRYKVTKRGQDVALRCDPISGHVSLYWYRQALGQGPEFLTYFNYEAQQDKSGLPNDRFSAERPEGSISTLTIQRTEQRDSAMYRCASSAHPWTSGTGELFFGEGSRLTVL.

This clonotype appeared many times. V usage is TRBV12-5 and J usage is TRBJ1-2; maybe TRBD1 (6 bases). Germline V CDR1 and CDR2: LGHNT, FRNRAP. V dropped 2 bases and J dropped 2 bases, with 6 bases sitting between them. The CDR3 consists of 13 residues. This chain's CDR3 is CASGLTGNYGYTF. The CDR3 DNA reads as TGTGCTAGTGGTTTGACAGGGAACTATGGCTACACCTTC. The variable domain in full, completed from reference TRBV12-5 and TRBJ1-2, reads DARVTQTPRHKVTEMGQEVTMRCQPILGHNTVFWYRQTMMQGLELLAYFRNRAPLDDSGMPKDRFSAEMPDATLATLKIQPSEPRDSAVYFCASGLTGNYGYTFGSGTRLTVV.

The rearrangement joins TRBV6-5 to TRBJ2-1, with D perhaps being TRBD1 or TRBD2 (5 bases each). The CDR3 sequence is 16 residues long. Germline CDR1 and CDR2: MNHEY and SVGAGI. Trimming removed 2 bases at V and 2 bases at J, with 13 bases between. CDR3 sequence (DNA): TGTGCCAGCAGTTACAGAAGGGACGCCACCTACAATGAGCAGTTCTTC. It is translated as CASSYRRDATYNEQFF.

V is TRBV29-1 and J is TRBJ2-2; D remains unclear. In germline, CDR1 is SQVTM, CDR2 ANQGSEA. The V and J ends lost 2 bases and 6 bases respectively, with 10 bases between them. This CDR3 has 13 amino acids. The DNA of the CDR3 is TGCAGCGTTGAAACCGGGCTGGCCGGGGAGCTGTTTTTT. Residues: CSVETGLAGELFF.

The CDR3 loop is CASSQAGRRIGNTIYF. Here the CDR3 DNA reads TGCGCCAGCAGCCAAGCTGGACGGCGGATAGGAAACACCATATATTTT. This chain connects TRBV4-1 to TRBJ1-3, with D unclear. The CDR3 is made up of 16 amino acids. Trimming removed 1 base at V and 4 bases at J, with 14 bases between. Germline V gene sequence: CDR1 MGHRA, CDR2 YSYEKL.